Shown below are 9 T cell receptor beta chains from a single sample sequenced in a study of T cell responses to AZD1222 COVID-19 vaccine. TCRdb keeps only in-frame clones here, not all; method: immunoSEQ multiplex PCR. The sample contains 95,000 to 100,000 clones, roughly 86% of which appear only once. The sequences come from peripheral blood, collected on day 0 of AZD1222 vaccination. These receptors all come from an adult in good health.

The chain couples TRBV19 to TRBJ1-4; D is undetermined. V was trimmed by 5 bases and J by 4 bases, leaving 8 bases between them. Germline V gives CDR1 LNHDA, CDR2 SQIVND (reference sequence). The length of the CDR3 is 13 residues. CDR3 bases: TGTGCCAGTAGTGAGGGCGTTAATGAAAAACTGTTTTTT. The encoded protein is CASSEGVNEKLFF.

V is TRBV10-2 and J is TRBJ2-1; 12 bases are shared with TRBD1. J gave up 9 bases and V 8 bases, and 11 bases lay outside the gene matches. The CDR3 contains 15 residues. Germline V gives CDR1 WSHSY, CDR2 SAAADI. The CDR3 DNA reads as TGCGCCAGCGCTCCGGGACAGGGGGCTGGGAGTGAGCAGTTCTTC. Its protein is CASAPGQGAGSEQFF.

This CDR3 reads CASSALALAYRDYNEQFF. DNA for the CDR3: TGTGCCAGCAGCGCCCTCGCGCTAGCATACAGGGATTACAATGAGCAGTTCTTC. V usage is TRBV7-8 and J usage is TRBJ2-1; maybe TRBD1 (6 bases). Between the trimmed V and J ends, which lost 5 bases and 4 bases, there was a span of 24 bases. Looked up from germline, CDR1 is SGHVS and CDR2 is FQNEAQ. The CDR3 is 18 residues long.

The chain couples TRBV7-9 to TRBJ2-3, with D uncertain. The germline V gene encodes CDR1 SEHNR and CDR2 FQNEAQ (reference sequence). CDR3 length: 15 residues. V lost 2 bases and J 3 bases, leaving 12 bases between the germline ends. The CDR3 nucleotides read TGTGCCAGCAGCTTATGGGTGGGCCAAACAGATACGCAGTATTTT. This encodes CASSLWVGQTDTQYF. The full variable domain, in which reference TRBV7-9 and TRBJ2-3 provide the parts outside the CDR3, is DTGVSQNPRHKITKRGQNVTFRCDPISEHNRLYWYRQTLGQGPEFLTYFQNEAQLEKSRLLSDRFSAERPKGSFSTLEIQRTEQGDSAMYLCASSLWVGQTDTQYFGPGTRLTVL.

This chain joins TRBV19 and TRBJ2-7, with 8 bases identical to TRBD1. The ends lost 4 bases at V and 4 bases at J; junction bases unmatched: 6. The CDR3 has 14 amino acids. The germline gives CDR1 LNHDA, CDR2 SQIVND (reference sequence). The CDR3 nucleotides are TGTGCCAGTAGTAGCCAGGGGGCTGAATACGAGCAGTACTTC. Its protein product is CASSSQGAEYEQYF.

This rearrangement joins TRBV11-2 to TRBJ2-2, with 11 positions matching TRBD2. CDR3 length: 15 residues. V trimming: 0 bases; J trimming: 7 bases; junction bases outside the gene matches: 1. Per the germline V gene, CDR1 is SGHAT and CDR2 is FQNNGV. CDR3 DNA sequence: TGTGCCAGCAGCTTAGACGGGACTAGCGGCGGGGAGCTGTTTTTT. As protein: CASSLDGTSGGELFF.

This chain uses TRBV5-4 with TRBJ2-3; 7 bases match TRBD2. Germline trimming cut 2 bases from V and 5 bases from J; bases unmatched to any gene: 5. The length of the CDR3 is 14 residues. Germline values: CDR1 SGHNT, CDR2 YYREEE (reference sequence). The CDR3 sequence is CASSFKLAQDTQYF. DNA for the CDR3: TGTGCCAGCAGCTTCAAACTAGCGCAAGATACGCAGTATTTT. Combining the CDR3 with reference TRBV5-4 and TRBJ2-3 gives the whole variable domain ETGVTQSPTHLIKTRGQQVTLRCSSQSGHNTVSWYQQALGQGPQFIFQYYREEENGRGNFPPRFSGLQFPNYSSELNVNALELDDSALYLCASSFKLAQDTQYFGPGTRLTVL.

This chain joins TRBV5-8 and TRBJ2-3, with 11 bases matching TRBD2. Germline lookup yields CDR1 SGHTS and CDR2 YDEGEE. V shed 3 bases and J 1 base; nucleotides not matched to a gene: 1. The CDR3 extends over 15 amino acids. The CDR3 nucleotides are TGTGCCAGCAGCTCGGGACTAGCGGGCACAGATACGCAGTATTTT. Residues: CASSSGLAGTDTQYF.

The chain joins TRBV28 to TRBJ2-3, with 8 bases fitting TRBD2. Germline V gene data show CDR1 as MDHEN and CDR2 as SYDVKM. This CDR3 comprises 16 residues. V shed 3 bases and J 7 bases; nucleotides not matched to a gene: 12. CDR3 loop: CASSFLGGRRKNTQYF. CDR3 DNA sequence: TGTGCCAGCAGTTTCCTCGGCGGGAGGAGGAAAAATACGCAGTATTTT. Combining the CDR3 with reference TRBV28 and TRBJ2-3 gives the whole variable domain DVKVTQSSRYLVKRTGEKVFLECVQDMDHENMFWYRQDPGLGLRLIYFSYDVKMKEKGDIPEGYSVSREKKERFSLILESASTNQTSMYLCASSFLGGRRKNTQYFGPGTRLTVL.